The rows below give T cell receptor beta chains drawn from one sample of a study of blood T cells in healthy people across ages. TCRdb reprocessed the 5' RACE reads with MiXCR, giving one entry per CDR3 protein. Among roughly 1,800,000 distinct CDR3 sequences listed, about 50% were seen once. Sequenced sample: blood. The receptors were sampled from a woman aged 35 to 49 in good health. The CDR3 runs from the conserved cysteine through the conserved F or W. Each record gives: J gene, V gene, D gene, clone size, CDR3 DNA, CDR3 protein. A D gene is named only where the DNA matches it firmly. The size of a clone is reported for some rows only, either as once, few or many, or as a class for expanded clones.

TRBJ2-5 TRBV7-2 . many TGTGCCAGCAGCAGGGGTGGAGGAGAGACCCAGTACTTC CASSRGGGETQYF
TRBJ1-6 TRBV4-1 . . TGCGCCGGCAGCCGCGGACAGAATTCACCCCTCCACTTT CAGSRGQNSPLHF
TRBJ2-3 TRBV20-1 . few TGCAGTGCTACCAGGCCAGCGGGCACCGGAGGAGATACGCAGTATTTT CSATRPAGTGGDTQYF
TRBJ1-4 TRBV21-1 . . TGTGCCAGCAGCACCCAGAATGGTCAGGCTAATGAAAAACTGTTTTTT CASSTQNGQANEKLFF
TRBJ1-5 TRBV6-1 TRBD1 . TGTGCCAGCAGGCCTCTCTCAGGGGGTTCCAATCAGCCCCAGCATTTT CASRPLSGGSNQPQHF
TRBJ2-5 TRBV6-2/TRBV6-3 TRBD2 . TGTGCCAGCAGTTATTCGATCCCGGGACTAGGGCGTCAGAATGAGCAGTACTTC CASSYSIPGLGRQNEQYF
TRBJ2-1 TRBV7-2 . . TGTGCCAGCAGCTTAGGGGCAGGGTCCACCTACAATGAGCAGTTCTTC CASSLGAGSTYNEQFF
TRBJ2-5 TRBV7-2 TRBD2 . TGTGCCAGCAGCTCCGATACTAGCGGGGGGGTTATTTACAATGAGCAGTACTTC CASSSDTSGGVIYNEQYF
TRBJ2-1 TRBV20-1 TRBD1 . TGCAGTGCTAGAGGTCGGGGGACAGGGTCCTACAATGAGCAGTTCTTC CSARGRGTGSYNEQFF
TRBJ2-3 TRBV5-1 TRBD2 . TGCGCCAGCAGCTCCTCTTGGGTGACTAGCACAGATACGCACTATTTT CASSSSWVTSTDTHYF
TRBJ2-1 TRBV4-3 . once TGCGCCAGCAGCCACCTGGGCCCTAACAATGAGCAGTTCTTC CASSHLGPNNEQFF
TRBJ1-1 TRBV28 . once TGTGCCAGCAGTCAGGGTACCCCGATGAACACTGAAGCTTTCTTT CASSQGTPMNTEAFF
TRBJ2-3 TRBV20-1 . . TGCAGTGCTAGCCAGACCACAGATACGCAGTATTTT CSASQTTDTQYF
TRBJ2-5 TRBV7-6 . . TGTGCCAGCAGCCAGACCAGAAACAATGAGCAGTACTTC CASSQTRNNEQYF
TRBJ2-3 TRBV4-3 . . TGCGCCAGCAGCCAAACAGGGACCCAAAACACAGATACGCAGTATTTT CASSQTGTQNTDTQYF
TRBJ2-4 TRBV28 TRBD1 . TGTGCCAGCAGCCTGACAAAGGGGGCAGCCAAAAACATTCAGTACTTC CASSLTKGAAKNIQYF
TRBJ2-1 TRBV6-5 . . TGTGCCAGCAGTTACGCGTGGGGCAATGAGCAGTTCTTC CASSYAWGNEQFF
TRBJ2-7 TRBV4-1 TRBD1 . TGCGCCAGCAGCCATGCACAGGGGGGCTACGAGCAGTACTTC CASSHAQGGYEQYF
TRBJ2-5 TRBV4-2 TRBD2 . TGTGCCAGCAGCCAAGTTGGGGCGGGGGGGCCATCAGAGACCCAGTACTTC CASSQVGAGGPSETQYF
TRBJ1-5 TRBV20-1 . . TGCAGTGCTAGACGGGCTCCCGGAGGGCCCCAGCATTTT CSARRAPGGPQHF
TRBJ1-1 TRBV4-2 TRBD1 . TGTGCCAGCAGCCAAGGACAGGGGTCGGGTGAAGCTTTCTTT CASSQGQGSGEAFF
TRBJ2-5 TRBV20-1 . . TGCGGTGCTAGTAACCGACCGTACGGGGAGACCCAGTACTTC CGASNRPYGETQYF
TRBJ2-5 TRBV20-1 . few TGCAGTGCTAGGGACCTCATCCGGGACACCCAAGAGACCCAGTACTTC CSARDLIRDTQETQYF
TRBJ2-1 TRBV15 TRBD2 . TGTGCCACCAGCAGTGGGGAGGGTCTCAATTCTTTTGAGCAGTTCTTC CATSSGEGLNSFEQFF
TRBJ2-1 TRBV7-2 TRBD2 few TGTGCCAGCAGCTTAGGCCTAGCGGTTTCCCACTCCTACAATGAGCAGTTCTTC CASSLGLAVSHSYNEQFF
TRBJ2-1 TRBV12-3/TRBV12-4 TRBD1 once TGTGCCAGCAGCTATCGGACAGGCCGGCGGGTGAATGAGCAGTTCTTC CASSYRTGRRVNEQFF
TRBJ2-3 TRBV7-8 . . TGTGCCAGCAGCTTAGTTACTGGCTCCCCCACAGATACGCAGTATTTT CASSLVTGSPTDTQYF
TRBJ1-5 TRBV6-5 . . TGTGCCAGCGGAGGGACGTCCCGACAGCCCCAGCATTTT CASGGTSRQPQHF
TRBJ2-3 TRBV20-1 . few TGCAGTGCTAGACCAGGTCTCACGGCTTCTAGCACAGATACGCAGTATTTT CSARPGLTASSTDTQYF
TRBJ2-2 TRBV7-8 . once TGTGCCAGCAGCTTTTGGCCCCGCAGGTCGAACACCGGGAAGCTGTTTTTT CASSFWPRRSNTGKLFF
TRBJ1-2 TRBV13 TRBD1 many TGTGCCAGCAGCGAGGACAGGGCGGCCTATGGCTACACCTTC CASSEDRAAYGYTF
TRBJ2-1 TRBV12-3/TRBV12-4 . few TGTGCCAGCAGCCAGAAAACATACAATGAGCAGTTCTTC CASSQKTYNEQFF